Sequencing of this T cell receptor (beta chain) was carried out in a study of blood T cell repertoires in COVID-19. This clone has only one observation. The length of the CDR3 is 14 residues. Per germline, CDR1 MNHEY and CDR2 SVGAGI. Deletions cut 6 bases from V and 7 bases from J, with 19 bases between. Assay: immunoSEQ multiplex PCR; the TCRdb copy retains only in-frame clones and omits some. The sample contains roughly 76,000 clones, over 75% of which appear only once. The receptor was isolated from a young woman with acute or convalescent COVID-19. Sequenced: peripheral blood. V usage is TRBV6-5 and J usage is TRBJ2-7; D might be TRBD2 (6 bases). CDR3 residues: CASSPQGGAREQYF. Here the CDR3 DNA reads TGTGCCAGCAGCCCCCAGGGCGGGGCCAGGGAGCAGTACTTC.